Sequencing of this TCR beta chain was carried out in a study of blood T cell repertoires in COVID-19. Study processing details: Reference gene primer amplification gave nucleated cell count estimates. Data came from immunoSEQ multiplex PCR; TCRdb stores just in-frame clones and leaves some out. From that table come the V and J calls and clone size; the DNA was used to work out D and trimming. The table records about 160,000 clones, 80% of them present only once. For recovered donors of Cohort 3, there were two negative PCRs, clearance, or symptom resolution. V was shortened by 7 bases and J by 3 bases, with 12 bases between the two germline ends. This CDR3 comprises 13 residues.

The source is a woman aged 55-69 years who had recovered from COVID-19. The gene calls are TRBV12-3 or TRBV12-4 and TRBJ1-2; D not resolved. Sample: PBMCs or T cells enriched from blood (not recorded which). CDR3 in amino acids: CASTSGVDYGYTF. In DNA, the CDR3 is TGTGCCAGCACCTCGGGTGTGGACTATGGCTACACCTTC.